This T cell receptor (beta chain) was sequenced in a study of T cell repertoires in cytomegalovirus infection. In the study overall: Carrying CMV and the relevant HLA type showed in public TCR beta signatures.

TCRdb reprocessed the reads with MiXCR, giving one entry per CDR3 protein. The repertoire includes approximately 910,000 distinct CDR3 sequences, approximately 31% of them detected once, and roughly 13% sits in the top ten. Whole-study findings and limits: Accumulated public TCR beta family frequency recognized individuals carrying CMV together with the relevant HLA.

Looked up from germline, CDR1 is SEHNR and CDR2 is FQNEAQ (reference sequence). V lost 2 bases and J lost 5, with 17 bases in between. The CDR3 sequence is 16 residues long. Notes on this clonotype: What it binds is unknown.

The rearrangement uses TRBV7-9 and TRBJ2-3; D is possibly TRBD1 (7 bases). This TCR came from a human donor in good health (CMV status not recorded). Some clones in this sample may be carry-over from other donors' samples. The sequenced sample was cultured CD8+ T cells from PBMCs, obtained from culture after CMV antigen stimulation. The CDR3 reads CASSLSVGRGEDTQYF. The CDR3, as DNA: TGTGCCAGCAGCTTATCAGTCGGCAGGGGGGAAGATACGCAGTATTTT.